The 19 T cell receptor beta chains below all came from one sample that was sequenced in a study of CD8 T cells in ankylosing spondylitis. Study outcomes and limitations: Eight highly homologous variants formed a TCR beta motif that appeared characteristic of ankylosing spondylitis blood.

No antigen has been identified for these receptors. A single record per CDR3 protein comes from TCRdb applying MiXCR to the 5' RACE reads. Among about 90,000 distinct CDR3 sequences listed, around 8.3% were seen once. Sequencing was done on a sample of blood, either unsorted or a sorted T cell fraction (not recorded which). All receptors come from a male donor with ankylosing spondylitis.

This clonotype was seen repeatedly, ten times or more. The V gene is TRBV20-1, the J gene TRBJ2-1; D is possibly TRBD2 (5 bases). The germline V gene has CDR1 DFQATT and CDR2 SNEGSKA (reference sequence). Trimming took 0 bases from V and 7 from J, leaving 16 bases between them. CDR3 length equals 15 residues. The CDR3 DNA is TGCAGTGCTAGAGATCAGGCCGTGGCGGGTAATGAGCAGTTCTTC. Its protein is CSARDQAVAGNEQFF.

This clonotype was counted between two and nine times. For the CDR3, the DNA is TGCAGCGCCGAGGGACAGGGGGCGGTTGGAAACACCATATATTTT. This gives the protein CSAEGQGAVGNTIYF. V usage is TRBV29-1 and J usage is TRBJ1-3; TRBD1 agrees at 12 bases. Germline V gene data show CDR1 as SQVTM and CDR2 as ANQGSEA. CDR3 length equals 15 residues. The trim removed 7 bases at V and 3 bases at J, leaving 7 bases unmatched.

In its sample, this clonotype was seen a few times. The chain employs TRBV6-1 and TRBJ2-7; tentative D call: TRBD2 (7 bases). V shed 3 bases and J shed 7 bases, with 22 bases lying between them. This CDR3 contains 16 residues. Germline CDR1 MNHNS, CDR2 SASEGT. CDR3 coding DNA: TGTGCCAGCAGTGATGTGGGGGGGGGCGTCTTAGAGGAGCAGTACTTC. It is translated as CASSDVGGGVLEEQYF.

The sample holds a few counts of this clonotype. The chain links TRBV4-1 to TRBJ2-1; tentatively, D is TRBD1 (6 bases). V lost 1 base to trimming and J lost 8 bases, with 15 bases between them. Germline CDR1 and CDR2: MGHRA and YSYEKL. This CDR3 is built from 15 residues. For the CDR3, the DNA is TGCGCCAGCAGCCAAGGAAGGGGGACCCTGGATGAGCAGTTCTTC. Encoded protein: CASSQGRGTLDEQFF.

V gene TRBV6-2 or TRBV6-3 combines with J gene TRBJ2-7, with a possible D match to TRBD1 (5 bases). The V end lost 2 bases, the J end lost 6 bases, and 17 bases lay between the germline ends. The CDR3 has 15 amino acids. Germline V gene data show CDR1 as MNHEY and CDR2 as SVGEGT. The CDR3 nucleotides are TGTGCCAGCAGTTACAGCCTCGGCCGCGACAGCGAGCAGTACTTC. It is translated as CASSYSLGRDSEQYF.

This clonotype showed up many times. The J gene is TRBJ1-4, the V gene TRBV12-3 or TRBV12-4; D unresolved. V was pared by 10 bases and J by 11 bases, with 14 bases between. The CDR3 covers 11 residues. The CDR3, as DNA: TGTGCCACCTCATCTTCGAAGAAACTGTTTTTT. Translating it yields CATSSSKKLFF.

This clonotype was counted at least ten times. This chain uses TRBV5-1 with TRBJ1-1; no firm D call. In germline, CDR1 is SGHRS, CDR2 YFSETQ. This CDR3 region has 16 residues. Trimming cost V 0 bases and J 0 bases, with 12 bases left between them. CDR3 in DNA: TGCGCCAGCAGCTTGGAAACTAACTATGTGAACACTGAAGCTTTCTTT. This sequence encodes CASSLETNYVNTEAFF.

This clonotype was counted ten times or more. The chain employs TRBV7-8 and TRBJ2-1, with D tentatively TRBD2 (5 bases). With 5 bases removed from V and 5 bases from J, the gap between germline ends came to 10 bases. The length of the CDR3 is 13 residues. In germline, CDR1 is SGHVS, CDR2 FQNEAQ. The CDR3 sequence: CASSPLVHNEQFF. As DNA, the CDR3 is TGTGCCAGCAGCCCACTAGTACACAATGAGCAGTTCTTC.

Only one count was recorded for this clonotype. CDR3 amino acids: CASSTRGEETQYF. The CDR3 nucleotides are TGTGCCAGCAGTACACGGGGGGAAGAGACCCAGTACTTC. The J gene is TRBJ2-5, the V gene TRBV27; 7 nucleotides agree with TRBD2. CDR1 is MNHEY and CDR2 is SMNVEV in the germline V gene (reference sequence). After removal of 5 bases from V and 3 bases from J, the junction contained 3 bases not matched to a gene. The CDR3 extends over 13 amino acids.

This clonotype was picked up a small number of times. The CDR3 loop reads CATSPGQGVNGYTF. The CDR3 nucleotides read TGTGCCACCTCCCCCGGACAGGGGGTGAATGGCTACACCTTC. The gene calls are TRBV27 and TRBJ1-2, with 10 bases that match TRBD1. The V gene's germline CDR1 is MNHEY and CDR2 SMNVEV (reference sequence). There are 14 residues in the CDR3. J gave up 6 bases and V 10 bases, and 11 bases lay outside the gene matches.

CDR3: CSARDGGVQETQYF. As DNA, the CDR3 is TGCAGTGCTAGAGATGGGGGGGTCCAAGAGACCCAGTACTTC. V gene TRBV20-1 combines with J gene TRBJ2-5, with 7 bases that match TRBD2. The V gene's germline CDR1 is DFQATT and CDR2 SNEGSKA (reference sequence). The CDR3 is 14 residues long. V shed 0 bases, J shed 1 base, and the junction held 2 bases outside the gene matches.

This clonotype turned up a few times. The rearrangement joins TRBV20-1 to TRBJ1-2, with D unclear. Germline V gene lookup returns CDR1 DFQATT and CDR2 SNEGSKA (reference sequence). The CDR3 loop spans 11 amino acids. The ends were cut back, 2 bases at V and 2 bases at J, with 3 bases in the middle. The CDR3 nucleotides read TGCAGTGCTAGAAACAACTATGGCTACACCTTC. Its protein product is CSARNNYGYTF.

This clonotype came up a few times. This chain joins TRBV5-6 and TRBJ1-2; D gene ambiguous. The CDR3 runs to 14 residues. V shed 4 bases and J shed 8 bases, with 18 bases lying between them. Germline loops: CDR1 SGHDT, CDR2 YYEEEE. In nucleotides, the CDR3 is TGTGCCAGCAGCCCCGCCACAGCGGGGAAGGGCTACACCTTC. It codes for CASSPATAGKGYTF.

This clonotype occurred a few times. The gene calls are TRBV7-2 and TRBJ1-1; no definite D call. The CDR3 is 12 residues long. Germline V lookup: CDR1 SGHTA, CDR2 FQGNSA. V shed 4 bases and J shed 1 base, with 4 bases lying between them. DNA for the CDR3: TGTGCCAGCAGCTGGGAGAACACTGAAGCTTTCTTT. Translated: CASSWENTEAFF.

This clonotype has at least ten counts. The chain has TRBV5-1 and TRBJ1-1; D not resolved. Deletions cut 0 bases from V and 5 bases from J, with 11 bases between. This CDR3 region has 14 residues. Per the germline V gene, CDR1 is SGHRS and CDR2 is YFSETQ. CDR3 bases: TGCGCCAGCAGCTTGGCCTTGGGGAGTACTGAAGCTTTCTTT. This gives the protein CASSLALGSTEAFF.

This clonotype was recorded many times. The chain couples TRBV7-9 to TRBJ2-3; 11 nucleotides match TRBD2. This CDR3 comprises 14 residues. Germline V gene data show CDR1 as SEHNR and CDR2 as FQNEAQ (reference sequence). Germline trimming cut 10 bases from V and 3 bases from J; bases unmatched to any gene: 6. CDR3 sequence reads: CATTSGSRTDTQYF. In nucleotides, the CDR3 is TGTGCCACCACTAGCGGGAGTAGGACAGATACGCAGTATTTT.

This clonotype was seen many times. The chain joins TRBV25-1 to TRBJ2-1; TRBD1 matches at 8 bases. The CDR3 is 16 residues long. The junction had 9 bases not matched to a gene; V was cut back by 3 bases and J by 5 bases. Germline assignment: CDR1 MGHDK and CDR2 SYGVNS. The CDR3 protein is CASSDMRTGSHNEQFF. The CDR3 region has the DNA TGTGCCAGCAGTGATATGAGGACAGGGAGCCACAATGAGCAGTTCTTC.

V is TRBV7-9 and J is TRBJ2-2; 10 bases are a match to TRBD1. CDR1 SEHNR and CDR2 FQNEAQ come from the germline V gene (reference sequence). J was trimmed by 3 bases and V by 10 bases; bases with no gene match: 5. The CDR3 consists of 14 residues. This chain's CDR3 is CANPGTGDTGELFF. DNA for the CDR3: TGTGCCAACCCCGGGACAGGGGACACCGGGGAGCTGTTTTTT. The full variable domain, in which reference TRBV7-9 and TRBJ2-2 provide the parts outside the CDR3, is DTGVSQNPRHKITKRGQNVTFRCDPISEHNRLYWYRQTLGQGPEFLTYFQNEAQLEKSRLLSDRFSAERPKGSFSTLEIQRTEQGDSAMYLCANPGTGDTGELFFGEGSRLTVL.

In this sample, this clonotype turned up many times. V gene TRBV6-1 combines with J gene TRBJ1-1, with D hard to call. Germline CDR1 MNHNS, CDR2 SASEGT. V was trimmed by 1 base and J by 1 base, leaving 4 bases between them. This CDR3 has 13 amino acids. The CDR3, as DNA: TGTGCCAGCAGTGAAGAGAGGAACACTGAAGCTTTCTTT. Translated: CASSEERNTEAFF.